This T cell receptor (beta chain) was sequenced in a study of cytomegalovirus exposure and HLA in healthy donors. Study-level points and caveats: A later analysis found most CMV-associated TCR beta chains apparently HLA-restricted. Beyond CMV serostatus, there was no information to go on about immune exposure. Analyzed later, association rates of TCRs varied across HLA loci, with DRB1 most and HLA-C fewest.

Germline loops: CDR1 MRHNA, CDR2 SNTAGT. The CDR3 has 12 amino acids. The V gene lost 2 bases and the J gene lost 5 bases, with 6 bases spanning the gap. About this clone: Its antigen is unknown.

The PCR had 60 Vbeta and 13 Jbeta primers. Clones were sequenced by immunoSEQ multiplex PCR, and TCRdb holds only the in-frame ones, with some missing. The sample includes 130,000 to 150,000 clones, over 60% seen only once; the top ten take 4.9%. Sequenced: PBMCs. The gene calls are TRBV6-4 and TRBJ1-1, with D uncertain. The clonotype was recovered from a woman between 50 and 59 years old in good health and CMV-seronegative. CDR3 amino acids: CASSDGRTEAFF. In nucleotides, the CDR3 is TGTGCCAGCAGTGACGGGAGGACTGAAGCTTTCTTT.